The present T cell receptor beta chain was sequenced within a study of T cells in Graves' hyperthyroidism and ophthalmopathy. On the study more broadly: Initial diagnosis, before any treatment, was when peripheral blood was collected. Findings of the study overall: The authors' 13 V-J model separated ophthalmopathy from stable hyperthyroidism. Blood samples included most of the expanded thyroid clonotypes exceeding 0.001.

The sample, blood from the first hyperthyroidism diagnosis, precedes any ophthalmopathy symptoms. With regard to this clonotype: Antigen specificity is unknown. Just one base apart from a much larger clone, this may be a read error.

V lost 5 bases and J lost 4; bases outside the gene matches: 10. CDR1 and CDR2 from the germline V gene are MDHEN and SYDVKM. The CDR3 is 16 amino acids. Amplification of TCR beta CDR3 regions used RNA as the template. The HTBI primer set was used in a first-round RT-PCR of the TCR CDR3. Each CDR3 protein gets one entry after TCRdb re-called the multiplex PCR reads with MiXCR. The sample lists about 380,000 distinct CDR3 sequences; roughly 14% were seen once. The sequenced material came from blood. This clonotype was sampled from a man in his thirties or forties with Graves' hyperthyroidism that later progressed to Graves' ophthalmopathy. The chain has TRBV28 and TRBJ2-1, with 8 nucleotides matching TRBD2. The CDR3 region is CASSLPRGGPYNEQFF. The CDR3, as DNA: TGTGCCAGCAGTCTCCCCCGGGGGGGCCCTTACAATGAGCAGTTCTTC.